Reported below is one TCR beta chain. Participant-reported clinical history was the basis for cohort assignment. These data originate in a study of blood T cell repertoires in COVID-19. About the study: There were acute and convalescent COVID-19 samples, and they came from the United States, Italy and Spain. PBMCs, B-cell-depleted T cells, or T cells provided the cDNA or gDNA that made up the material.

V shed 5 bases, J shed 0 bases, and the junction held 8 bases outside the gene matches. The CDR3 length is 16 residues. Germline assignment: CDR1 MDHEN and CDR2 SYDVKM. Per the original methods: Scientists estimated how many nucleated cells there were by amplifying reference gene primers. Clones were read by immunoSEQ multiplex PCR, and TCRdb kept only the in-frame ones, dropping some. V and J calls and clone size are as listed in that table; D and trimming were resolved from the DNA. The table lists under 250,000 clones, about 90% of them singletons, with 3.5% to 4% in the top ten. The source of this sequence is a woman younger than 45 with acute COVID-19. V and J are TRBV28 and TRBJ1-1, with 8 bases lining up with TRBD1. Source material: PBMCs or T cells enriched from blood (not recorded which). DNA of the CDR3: TGTGCCAGCAGTCGCAGCCAGGGGGCCATGAACACTGAAGCTTTCTTT. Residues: CASSRSQGAMNTEAFF.